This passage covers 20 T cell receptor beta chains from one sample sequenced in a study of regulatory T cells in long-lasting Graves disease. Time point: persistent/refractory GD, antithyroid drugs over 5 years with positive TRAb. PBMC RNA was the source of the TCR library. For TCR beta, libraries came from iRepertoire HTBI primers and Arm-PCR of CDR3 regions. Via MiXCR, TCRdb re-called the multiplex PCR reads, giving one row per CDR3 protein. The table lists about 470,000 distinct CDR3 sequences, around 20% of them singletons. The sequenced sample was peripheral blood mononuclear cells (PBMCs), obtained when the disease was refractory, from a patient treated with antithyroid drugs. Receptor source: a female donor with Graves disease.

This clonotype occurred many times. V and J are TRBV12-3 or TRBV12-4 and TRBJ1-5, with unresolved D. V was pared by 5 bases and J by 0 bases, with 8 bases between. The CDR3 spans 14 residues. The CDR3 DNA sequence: TGTGCCAGCAGTCTTCTCTATAGCAATCAGCCCCAGCATTTT. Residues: CASSLLYSNQPQHF.

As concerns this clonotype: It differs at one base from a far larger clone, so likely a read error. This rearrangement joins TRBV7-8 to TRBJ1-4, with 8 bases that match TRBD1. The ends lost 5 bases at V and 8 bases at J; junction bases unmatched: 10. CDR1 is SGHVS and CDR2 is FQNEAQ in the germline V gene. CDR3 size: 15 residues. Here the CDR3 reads CASSIGTGIREKLFF. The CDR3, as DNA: TGTGCCAGCAGCATAGGGACAGGAATACGGGAAAAACTGTTTTTT.

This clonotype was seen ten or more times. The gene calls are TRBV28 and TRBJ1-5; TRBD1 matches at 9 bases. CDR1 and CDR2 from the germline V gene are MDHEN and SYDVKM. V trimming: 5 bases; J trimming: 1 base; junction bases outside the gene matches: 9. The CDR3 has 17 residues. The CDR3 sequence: CASSLYGQGSSNQPQHF. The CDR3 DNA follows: TGTGCCAGCAGTCTCTACGGACAGGGGTCGAGCAATCAGCCCCAGCATTTT.

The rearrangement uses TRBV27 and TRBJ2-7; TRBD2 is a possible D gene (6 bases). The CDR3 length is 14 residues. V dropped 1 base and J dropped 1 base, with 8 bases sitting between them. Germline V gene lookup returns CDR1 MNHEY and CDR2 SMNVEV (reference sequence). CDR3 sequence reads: CASSLWGTSYEQYF. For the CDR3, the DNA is TGTGCCAGCAGTTTATGGGGGACTTCCTACGAGCAGTACTTC.

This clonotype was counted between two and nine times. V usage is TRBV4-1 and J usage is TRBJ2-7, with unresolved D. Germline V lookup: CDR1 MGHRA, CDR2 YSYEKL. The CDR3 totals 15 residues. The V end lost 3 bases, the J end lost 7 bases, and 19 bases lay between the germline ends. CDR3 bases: TGCGCCAGCAGCCAGATAGGACGGACGTCCTGGGAGCAGTACTTC. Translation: CASSQIGRTSWEQYF.

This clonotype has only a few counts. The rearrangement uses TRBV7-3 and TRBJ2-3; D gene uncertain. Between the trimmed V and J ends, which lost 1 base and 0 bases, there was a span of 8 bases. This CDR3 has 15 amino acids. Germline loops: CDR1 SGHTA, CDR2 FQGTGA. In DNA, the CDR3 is TGTGCCAGCAGCTTAAGTAGACAAAGCACAGATACGCAGTATTTT. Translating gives CASSLSRQSTDTQYF. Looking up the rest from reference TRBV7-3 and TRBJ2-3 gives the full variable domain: GAGVSQTPSNKVTEKGKYVELRCDPISGHTALYWYRQSLGQGPEFLIYFQGTGAADDSGLPNDRFFAVRPEGSVSTLKIQRTERGDSAVYLCASSLSRQSTDTQYFGPGTRLTVL.

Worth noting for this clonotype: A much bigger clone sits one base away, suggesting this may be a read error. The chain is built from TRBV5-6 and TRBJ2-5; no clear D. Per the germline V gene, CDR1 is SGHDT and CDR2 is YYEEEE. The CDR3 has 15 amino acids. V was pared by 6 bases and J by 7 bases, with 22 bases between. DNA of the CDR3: TGTGCCAGCAACCAGAGGTTCGAATCAAGAGTGACCCAGTACTTC. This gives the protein CASNQRFESRVTQYF.

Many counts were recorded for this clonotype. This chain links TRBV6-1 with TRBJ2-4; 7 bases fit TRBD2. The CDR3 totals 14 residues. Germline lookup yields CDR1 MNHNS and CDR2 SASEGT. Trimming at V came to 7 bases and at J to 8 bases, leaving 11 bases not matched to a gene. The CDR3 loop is CASTLRVGGDIQYF. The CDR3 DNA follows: TGTGCCAGCACTTTACGTGTTGGGGGGGACATTCAGTACTTC.

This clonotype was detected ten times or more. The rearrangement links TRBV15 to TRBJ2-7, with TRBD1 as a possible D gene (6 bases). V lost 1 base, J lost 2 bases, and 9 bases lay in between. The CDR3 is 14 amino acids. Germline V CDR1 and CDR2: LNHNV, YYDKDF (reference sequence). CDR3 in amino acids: CATSRGTVTYEQYF. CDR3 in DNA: TGTGCCACCAGCAGAGGGACAGTCACCTACGAGCAGTACTTC.

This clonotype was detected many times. CDR3 nucleotide sequence: TGTGCCAGCAGTTTAGCCTTTGAGCATGGCTACACCTTC. Its translation is CASSLAFEHGYTF. V usage is TRBV12-3 or TRBV12-4 and J usage is TRBJ1-2; no definite D call. Trimming removed 0 bases from V and 6 bases from J, with 8 bases in between. CDR3 size: 13 residues.

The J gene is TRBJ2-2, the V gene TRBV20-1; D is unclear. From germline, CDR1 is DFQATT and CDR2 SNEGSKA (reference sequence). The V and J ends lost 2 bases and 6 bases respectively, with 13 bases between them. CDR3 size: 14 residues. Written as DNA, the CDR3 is TGCAGTGCTAGAACCGGGCCCTCAGCCGGGGAGCTGTTTTTT. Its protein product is CSARTGPSAGELFF.

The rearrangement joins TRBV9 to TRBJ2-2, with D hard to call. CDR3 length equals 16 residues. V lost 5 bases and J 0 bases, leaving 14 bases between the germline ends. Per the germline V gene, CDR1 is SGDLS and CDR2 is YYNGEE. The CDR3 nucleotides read TGTGCCAGCAGAGCTGGACGGGTAGCGAACACCGGGGAGCTGTTTTTT. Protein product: CASRAGRVANTGELFF.

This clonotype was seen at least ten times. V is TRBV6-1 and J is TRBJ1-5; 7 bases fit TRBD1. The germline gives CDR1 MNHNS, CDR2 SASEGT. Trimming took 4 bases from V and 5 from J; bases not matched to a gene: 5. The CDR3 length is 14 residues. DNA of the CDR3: TGTGCCAGCAGTGGCGAGGGACAGCATCAGCCCCAGCATTTT. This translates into CASSGEGQHQPQHF.

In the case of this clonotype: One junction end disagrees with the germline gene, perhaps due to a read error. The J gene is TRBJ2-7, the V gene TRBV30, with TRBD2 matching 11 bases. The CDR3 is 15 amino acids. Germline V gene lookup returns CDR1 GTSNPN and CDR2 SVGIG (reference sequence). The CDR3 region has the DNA TGTGCCTGGAGGCACCCGGGACTAGCGGACTACAAGCAGTACTTC. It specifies CAWRHPGLADYKQYF.

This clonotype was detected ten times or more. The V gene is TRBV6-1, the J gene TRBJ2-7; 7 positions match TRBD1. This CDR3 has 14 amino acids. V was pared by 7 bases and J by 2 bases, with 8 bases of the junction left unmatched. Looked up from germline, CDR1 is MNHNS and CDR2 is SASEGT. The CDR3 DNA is TGTGCCAGCATACGACCGACAGGGACCTACGAGCAGTACTTC. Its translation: CASIRPTGTYEQYF.

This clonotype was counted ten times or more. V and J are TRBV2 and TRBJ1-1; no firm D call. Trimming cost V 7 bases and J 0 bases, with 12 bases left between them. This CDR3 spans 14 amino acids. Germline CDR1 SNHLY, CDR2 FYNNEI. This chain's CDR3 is CASTSESLNTEAFF. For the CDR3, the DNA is TGTGCCAGCACTTCGGAGAGTTTGAACACTGAAGCTTTCTTT.

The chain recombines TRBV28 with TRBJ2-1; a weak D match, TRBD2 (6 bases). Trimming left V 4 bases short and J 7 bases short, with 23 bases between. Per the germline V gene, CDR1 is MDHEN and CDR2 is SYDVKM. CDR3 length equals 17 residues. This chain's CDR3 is CASSSPASAGLGNEQFF. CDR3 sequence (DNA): TGTGCCAGCAGTTCCCCTGCCAGTGCGGGACTGGGGAATGAGCAGTTCTTC. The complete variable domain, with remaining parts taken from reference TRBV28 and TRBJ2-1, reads DVKVTQSSRYLVKRTGEKVFLECVQDMDHENMFWYRQDPGLGLRLIYFSYDVKMKEKGDIPEGYSVSREKKERFSLILESASTNQTSMYLCASSSPASAGLGNEQFFGPGTRLTVL.

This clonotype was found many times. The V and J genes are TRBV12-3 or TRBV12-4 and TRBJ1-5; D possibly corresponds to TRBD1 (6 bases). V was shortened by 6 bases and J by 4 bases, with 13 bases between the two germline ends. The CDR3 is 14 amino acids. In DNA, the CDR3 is TGTGCCAGCAGGCAGGACAGCACGAATCAGCCCCAGCATTTT. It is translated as CASRQDSTNQPQHF.

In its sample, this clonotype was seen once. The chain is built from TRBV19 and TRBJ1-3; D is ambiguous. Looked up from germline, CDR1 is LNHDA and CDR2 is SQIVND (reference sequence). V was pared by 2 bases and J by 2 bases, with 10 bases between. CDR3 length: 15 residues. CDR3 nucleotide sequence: TGTGCCAGTAGTATAAGGCGGCAGCCTGGAAACACCATATATTTT. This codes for CASSIRRQPGNTIYF.

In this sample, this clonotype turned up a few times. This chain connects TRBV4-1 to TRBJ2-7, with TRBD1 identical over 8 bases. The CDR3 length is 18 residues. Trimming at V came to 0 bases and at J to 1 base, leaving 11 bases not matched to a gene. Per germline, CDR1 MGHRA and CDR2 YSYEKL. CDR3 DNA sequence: TGCGCCAGCAGCCAAGATGGTGTCCGGACAGGGTTTTCCTACGAGCAGTACTTC. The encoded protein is CASSQDGVRTGFSYEQYF.